This TCR beta chain was retrieved from a study of blood T cell repertoires in COVID-19. Some clones are missing from TCRdb's copy, which holds only in-frame ones; the method was immunoSEQ multiplex PCR. In the table there are about 180,000 clones, around 86% of which are singletons. The CDR3 sequence is 14 residues long. The V and J ends lost 4 bases and 4 bases, in that order; junction bases with no gene match: 4. Germline V gives CDR1 LGHDT, CDR2 YNNKEL (reference sequence). The rearrangement uses TRBV3-1 (or the pseudogene TRBV3-2) and TRBJ2-1; 7 nucleotides align to TRBD1. The sequencing input was peripheral blood. The origin of this receptor is a man in his fifties with active or convalescent COVID-19. This CDR3 reads CASSPQGLYNEQFF. The DNA of the CDR3 is TGTGCCAGCAGCCCACAGGGGTTATACAATGAGCAGTTCTTC.